This TCR beta chain originates from a study of T cell changes during pregnancy in multiple sclerosis. Only in-frame clones appear in the TCRdb table, and some are missing; sequencing was by immunoSEQ multiplex PCR. The top ten hold approximately 1% of the sample, which has about 75,000 clones, roughly 90% seen once. The TCR originated in a female donor in good health, enrolled as a control in a pregnancy study. Sequencing used peripheral blood, obtained in the first trimester of pregnancy.

CDR3 amino acids: CASSLGGHPEQYF. CDR3 sequence (DNA): TGTGCCAGCAGCCTGGGGGGTCACCCTGAGCAGTACTTC. This chain joins TRBV11-3 and TRBJ2-7, with D maybe TRBD2 (6 bases). CDR3 length equals 13 residues. Per the germline V gene, CDR1 is SGHNT and CDR2 is YENEEA. Trimming cost V 5 bases and J 7 bases, with 15 bases left between them.